The 10 T cell receptor beta chains below come from one sample, sequenced in a study of control samples from healthy donors and cancer patients. TCRdb's copy holds only in-frame clones and misses some; the assay was immunoSEQ multiplex PCR. The sample lists about 92,000 clones; around 82% were seen once. Sequencing used blood. The source is a woman aged 55-69 years in good health.

The J gene is TRBJ1-6, the V gene TRBV3-1 (or the pseudogene TRBV3-2); no firm D call. CDR1 LGHDT and CDR2 YNNKEL come from the germline V gene (reference sequence). The CDR3 has 13 amino acids. V was pared by 0 bases and J by 14 bases, with 11 bases between. Here the CDR3 DNA reads TGTGCCAGCAGCCAAGATAACCCACTGACCCTCCACTTT. It codes for CASSQDNPLTLHF.

This chain links TRBV19 with TRBJ1-1; tentative D call: TRBD1 (6 bases). Trimming stripped 5 bases from V and 1 base from J, with 11 bases between. This CDR3 has 14 amino acids. The germline gives CDR1 LNHDA, CDR2 SQIVND (reference sequence). The DNA for the CDR3 is TGTGCCAGTAGTCAGAGGACAGAGAACACTGAAGCTTTCTTT. It specifies CASSQRTENTEAFF. The whole variable domain, remainder taken from reference TRBV19 and TRBJ1-1, is DGGITQSPKYLFRKEGQNVTLSCEQNLNHDAMYWYRQDPGQGLRLIYYSQIVNDFQKGDIAEGYSVSREKKESFPLTVTSAQKNPTAFYLCASSQRTENTEAFFGQGTRLTVV.

The chain links TRBV4-2 to TRBJ2-4, with TRBD2 identical over 7 bases. This CDR3 has 15 residues. Trimming took 4 bases from V and 5 from J; bases not matched to a gene: 8. Germline-derived CDR1 and CDR2 are LGHNA and YNFKEQ. CDR3 sequence: CASSRTRSPENIQYF. The CDR3 bases are TGTGCCAGCAGCCGGACTAGGTCCCCTGAAAACATTCAGTACTTC.

The J gene is TRBJ1-6, the V gene TRBV21-1; the table's D gene call, TRBD1, was not cross checked with the DNA. TRBV21-1 counts as a pseudogene. The CDR3 totals 21 residues. CDR3 bases: TGTGCCAGCAGCAAAGTAGGGCCGACCTCGCGACAGGGCTCCTATAATTCACCCCTCCACTTT. It encodes CASSKVGPTSRQGSYNSPLHF.

The chain carries TRBV5-1 and TRBJ2-2; 7 bases line up with TRBD1. The CDR3 has 17 amino acids. Germline CDR1 SGHRS, CDR2 YFSETQ. V shed 5 bases and J 0 bases; nucleotides not matched to a gene: 10. The CDR3 DNA follows: TGCGCCAGCAGACGGACAGGTTCAACTTCGAACACCGGGGAGCTGTTTTTT. Amino acids: CASRRTGSTSNTGELFF.

V and J are TRBV9 and TRBJ1-3, with a weak D call TRBD1 (5 bases). The V and J ends lost 3 bases and 1 base respectively, with 11 bases between them. Germline lookup yields CDR1 SGDLS and CDR2 YYNGEE. The CDR3 spans 15 residues. The CDR3 bases are TGTGCCAGCAGCGCCTCTGGGGGTTCTGGAAACACCATATATTTT. Its translation is CASSASGGSGNTIYF.

The chain has TRBV7-6 and TRBJ2-7; unclear D gene. V dropped 1 base and J dropped 2 bases, with 6 bases sitting between them. Germline loops: CDR1 SGHVS, CDR2 FNYEAQ. CDR3 size: 13 residues. The CDR3 spells CASSLGGTYEQYF. The CDR3 bases are TGTGCCAGCAGCTTAGGCGGAACCTACGAGCAGTACTTC.

This clone was picked up one time. The gene calls are TRBV27 and TRBJ1-6, with TRBD1 matching over 8 bases. This CDR3 is built from 14 residues. J gave up 8 bases and V 5 bases, and 5 bases lay outside the gene matches. Germline V CDR1 and CDR2: MNHEY, SMNVEV (reference sequence). Here the CDR3 DNA reads TGTGCCAGCAGTCAGACAGGGGAGGATTCACCCCTCCACTTT. This codes for CASSQTGEDSPLHF.

This clone was detected only a few times. The CDR3 is CASSLQGGALFF. In DNA form, the CDR3 reads TGTGCCAGCAGCCTACAGGGGGGAGCACTGTTTTTT. The rearrangement joins TRBV11-2 to TRBJ1-4; 8 bases line up with TRBD1. CDR1 is SGHAT, CDR2 FQNNGV, per germline. The length of the CDR3 is 12 residues. V was pared by 5 bases and J by 13 bases, with 6 bases of the junction left unmatched.

The CDR3: CASSRNRGTNYGYTF. CDR3 nucleotide sequence: TGTGCCAGCAGTCGAAACAGGGGGACTAACTATGGCTACACCTTC. This rearrangement joins TRBV6-5 to TRBJ1-2; 8 positions match TRBD1. Germline loops: CDR1 MNHEY, CDR2 SVGAGI. The ends lost 5 bases at V and 0 bases at J; junction bases unmatched: 5. This CDR3 is 15 amino acids long.